A few counts support the clone carrying this T cell receptor (beta chain). As yet, its antigen is unknown. The treatment here: oral pan-JAK inhibitor, 5-10 mg twice daily. Lesional scalp punch biopsies and peripheral blood came from alopecia areata patients. The data originate from a study of CD8+ T cells in alopecia areata. About the study: In an open-label trial, patients got 5 to 10 mg tofacitinib twice daily. Study results and limitations: An increase in clonality over normal scalp was evident in lesional scalp, especially alopecia totalis/universalis.

As the sequencing template, cDNA was produced by extracting RNA and reverse transcribing it. TCRdb's table, derived via immunoSEQ multiplex PCR, lists solely in-frame clones and lacks some. This table holds 150,000 to 200,000 clones, around three fifths found once. The TCR sequence derives from a human donor with alopecia areata. Source: CD4+ T cells sorted from blood, taken between weeks 49 and 50, from a patient treated with tofacitinib.

CDR3 sequence: CASKARRGANSPLHF. CDR3 nucleotide sequence: TGTGCCAGCAAGGCACGGAGGGGGGCCAATTCACCCCTCCACTTT. This rearrangement joins TRBV6-5 to TRBJ1-6, with D tentatively TRBD1 (6 bases). With 7 bases removed from V and 7 bases from J, the gap between germline ends came to 17 bases. The CDR3 covers 15 residues. Germline CDR1 is MNHEY and CDR2 is SVGAGI.